This T cell receptor (beta chain) was captured in a study of T cell responses to AZD1222 COVID-19 vaccine. The length of the CDR3 is 14 residues. V dropped 2 bases and J dropped 7; count of bases not matched to a gene: 1. The germline CDR1 and CDR2 sequences are SGHDT and YYEEEE. TCRdb keeps only in-frame clones here, not all; method: immunoSEQ multiplex PCR. The table records about 100,000 clones, 87% of them present only once. The sequence derives from an adult in good health. The sequencing used peripheral blood, collected on day 0 of AZD1222 vaccination. The chain joins TRBV5-6 to TRBJ1-6; 9 bases map to TRBD1. CDR3 coding DNA: TGTGCCAGCAGCTTAACAGGGGGCAATTCACCCCTCCACTTT. It encodes CASSLTGGNSPLHF.